One sample yielded the 22 T cell receptor beta chains listed below, sequenced in a study of human T cells and chemical hapten exposure. One entry per CDR3 protein results from TCRdb running MiXCR on the RACE reads. The table includes approximately 400,000 distinct CDR3 sequences, 4.8% detected once. Stated time point: patch test 1, 2 weeks after DPC sensitization. The treatment is: therapeutic diphenylcyclopropenone sensitization with weekly scalp DPC. The specimen was whole blood, collected in connection with sensitization to the hapten diphenylcyclopropenone (DPC). All receptors come from a woman aged 50 to 65 with alopecia areata. Some clones in this sample may be carry-over from other donors' samples.

At least ten counts were recorded for this clonotype. The chain employs TRBV18 and TRBJ2-1, with D tentatively TRBD2 (5 bases). Trimming cost V 1 base and J 10 bases, with 14 bases left between them. The CDR3 totals 14 residues. The germline V gene encodes CDR1 KGHSH and CDR2 LQKENI. The DNA for the CDR3 is TGTGCCAGCTCACCACGGTCTAGCTCCGAGGAGCAGTTCTTC. Protein: CASSPRSSSEEQFF.

Many counts were recorded for this clonotype. V usage is TRBV11-2 and J usage is TRBJ2-1, with 8 bases matching TRBD2. This CDR3 is built from 15 residues. Germline CDR1 is SGHAT and CDR2 is FQNNGV. Trimming cost V 5 bases and J 3 bases; bases outside gene matches: 6. The CDR3 DNA follows: TGTGCCAGCAGCCCTCGGACTAGCCACTACAATGAGCAGTTCTTC. Amino acid sequence: CASSPRTSHYNEQFF.

This clonotype was observed at least ten times. For the CDR3, the DNA is TGTGCCAGCAGTGATGGGACTCACACAGATACGCAGTATTTT. Translated: CASSDGTHTDTQYF. This chain links TRBV6-4 with TRBJ2-3; possibly TRBD2 for D (6 bases). The CDR3 contains 14 residues. Germline CDR1 and CDR2: MRHNA and SNTAGT. Trimming left V 3 bases short and J 2 bases short, with 9 bases between.

The rearrangement joins TRBV2 to TRBJ1-1; D remains ambiguous. Trimming stripped 2 bases from V and 6 bases from J, with 13 bases between. Germline assignment: CDR1 SNHLY and CDR2 FYNNEI. The CDR3 totals 14 residues. This CDR3 is CASSEFVLRSEAFF. The CDR3 DNA reads TGTGCCAGCAGTGAATTCGTTTTGCGTTCTGAAGCTTTCTTT.

This clonotype was observed at least ten times. The CDR3 DNA sequence: TGTGCCAGCAGCGTTCAACCCGATAATTCACCCCTCCACTTT. Amino acids: CASSVQPDNSPLHF. The rearrangement links TRBV9 to TRBJ1-6; D is unresolved. Looked up from germline, CDR1 is SGDLS and CDR2 is YYNGEE. With 2 bases removed from V and 5 bases from J, the gap between germline ends came to 8 bases. There are 14 residues in the CDR3.

The CDR3 loop is CASSRTGTASYEQYF. The DNA of the CDR3 is TGTGCCAGCAGCCGGACCGGGACAGCGAGCTACGAGCAGTACTTC. V usage is TRBV3-1 and J usage is TRBJ2-7; 7 bases are a match to TRBD1. The CDR3 runs 15 residues. The germline CDR1 and CDR2 sequences are LGHDT and YNNKEL (reference sequence). With V trimmed by 4 bases and J by 3 bases, 9 bases remained unmatched.

This clonotype was found many times. V is TRBV9 and J is TRBJ2-6, with D maybe TRBD1 (6 bases). V was clipped by 5 bases and J by 0 bases, with 15 bases between them. The CDR3 is 17 residues long. CDR1 SGDLS and CDR2 YYNGEE come from the germline V gene. This CDR3 is CASSSTGTGSGANVLTF. The CDR3 DNA sequence: TGTGCCAGCAGTTCTACAGGGACGGGCTCTGGGGCCAACGTCCTGACTTTC.

The chain combines TRBV28 with TRBJ1-4; TRBD1 agrees at 7 bases. Germline CDR1 is MDHEN and CDR2 is SYDVKM. The CDR3 sequence is 16 residues long. V lost 5 bases, J lost 7 bases, and 13 bases stayed unmatched. The CDR3 DNA follows: TGTGCCAGCAGTACGTCCCAACAGGGGCTCCGTGAAAAACTGTTTTTT. Amino acid sequence: CASSTSQQGLREKLFF.

This chain links TRBV5-4 with TRBJ2-7; 7 nucleotides match TRBD2. Trimming took 5 bases from V and 6 from J; bases not matched to a gene: 11. This CDR3 region has 14 residues. Germline CDR1 and CDR2: SGHNT and YYREEE (reference sequence). The CDR3 region has the DNA TGTGCCAGCAGTTCCGGGACTAATCGGGGCGAGCAGTACTTC. Translating gives CASSSGTNRGEQYF.

This clonotype was recorded a few times. This chain links TRBV12-3 or TRBV12-4 with TRBJ2-3; TRBD1 aligns across 7 bases. Trimming at V came to 5 bases and at J to 0 bases, leaving 5 bases not matched to a gene. The CDR3 is 15 residues long. This CDR3 reads CASSPGQVSTDTQYF. The CDR3 nucleotides are TGTGCCAGCAGTCCCGGACAGGTTAGCACAGATACGCAGTATTTT.

This clonotype was detected ten times or more. The genes are TRBV19 and TRBJ2-1; D ambiguous. This CDR3 has 13 amino acids. Between the trimmed V and J ends, which lost 4 bases and 1 base, there was a span of 5 bases. CDR1 and CDR2 (germline): LNHDA, SQIVND (reference sequence). DNA for the CDR3: TGTGCCAGTAGTAGGGATTCCTACAATGAGCAGTTCTTC. Translated: CASSRDSYNEQFF.

This clonotype was detected many times. The V call is TRBV30, the J call TRBJ2-1; TRBD2 matches 7 bases. CDR1 and CDR2 (germline): GTSNPN, SVGIG (reference sequence). V trimming: 3 bases; J trimming: 2 bases; junction bases outside the gene matches: 7. CDR3 length: 15 amino acids. The CDR3 protein is CAWRASGYTYNEQFF. The DNA for the CDR3 is TGTGCCTGGAGAGCTAGCGGTTACACCTACAATGAGCAGTTCTTC.

As regards this clonotype: This may arise from a read error, as a much more abundant clone is one base away. The chain links TRBV11-2 to TRBJ1-3, with a tentative D call TRBD1 (5 bases). Trimming removed 10 bases from V and 4 bases from J, with 20 bases in between. CDR1 and CDR2 from the germline V gene are SGHAT and FQNNGV. This CDR3 is 15 amino acids long. As DNA, the CDR3 is TGTGCCAACAGTACCGGGACCTCTCCGGGAAACACCATATATTTT. Protein sequence: CANSTGTSPGNTIYF.

This clonotype was detected only a few times. V gene TRBV7-6 combines with J gene TRBJ2-6; D remains ambiguous. Germline V CDR1 and CDR2: SGHVS, FNYEAQ. Trimming took 1 base from V and 2 from J, leaving 12 bases between them. CDR3 length: 17 residues. DNA of the CDR3: TGTGCCAGCAGCTTAGAAGTCGGAAGGGCTGGGGCCAACGTCCTGACTTTC. Translation: CASSLEVGRAGANVLTF.

This clonotype was observed many times. This sequence joins TRBV9 and TRBJ2-3, with no clear D. Germline V CDR1 and CDR2: SGDLS, YYNGEE. V was cut by 0 bases and J by 5 bases, with 10 bases left in between. The CDR3 consists of 14 residues. The CDR3 here is CASSVVSLGDTQYF. CDR3 coding DNA: TGTGCCAGCAGCGTAGTCTCCCTCGGAGATACGCAGTATTTT.

This clonotype was seen many times. The V call is TRBV2, the J call TRBJ2-7, with TRBD2 identical over 9 bases. The length of the CDR3 is 14 residues. Germline values: CDR1 SNHLY, CDR2 FYNNEI. With 4 bases clipped from V and 5 bases from J, the junction kept 6 bases outside the gene matches. DNA of the CDR3: TGTGCCAGCAGTGTTAGCGGGGGTGGCAACGAGCAGTACTTC. It codes for CASSVSGGGNEQYF.

There are many counts of this clonotype. The chain has TRBV20-1 and TRBJ1-1, with 7 bases aligning to TRBD1. V lost 0 bases to trimming and J lost 5 bases; unmatched junction nucleotides: 6. This CDR3 contains 14 residues. CDR1 is DFQATT, CDR2 SNEGSKA, per germline (reference sequence). The CDR3 DNA follows: TGCAGTGCTAGAGATGGGACAGCCCAGACTGAAGCTTTCTTT. It codes for CSARDGTAQTEAFF.

This clonotype came up many times. The rearrangement links TRBV18 to TRBJ2-3; no firm D call. The V end was cut by 5 bases, the J end by 2 bases, with 8 bases between. Germline V gives CDR1 KGHSH, CDR2 LQKENI. The CDR3 spans 13 residues. The CDR3: CASSAFITDTQYF. DNA of the CDR3: TGTGCCAGCTCAGCCTTCATCACAGATACGCAGTATTTT.

The table lists this clonotype with many counts. The chain uses TRBV20-1 and TRBJ2-7; 9 bases align to TRBD2. The length of the CDR3 is 14 residues. Germline assignment: CDR1 DFQATT and CDR2 SNEGSKA (reference sequence). V shed 3 bases, J shed 4 bases, and the junction held 7 bases outside the gene matches. The DNA of the CDR3 is TGCAGTGCTAGGGGAGAGACTAGCGGTTACGAGCAGTACTTC. Its translation: CSARGETSGYEQYF.

This clonotype was seen repeatedly, ten times or more. J is TRBJ1-5 and V is TRBV12-3 or TRBV12-4, with D perhaps TRBD1 (6 bases). Deletions cut 1 base from V and 2 bases from J, with 12 bases between. The CDR3 is 16 amino acids. The CDR3 protein is CASSLEGRGGNQPQHF. The CDR3 nucleotides read TGTGCCAGCAGTTTAGAGGGCAGGGGTGGCAATCAGCCCCAGCATTTT.

The table lists this clonotype with many counts. The chain joins TRBV11-2 to TRBJ2-1; TRBD1 might be the D (5 bases). Germline V gene sequence: CDR1 SGHAT, CDR2 FQNNGV. The CDR3 runs to 10 residues. V lost 8 bases and J 8 bases, leaving 7 bases between the germline ends. The chain's CDR3 is CASSRDEQFF. CDR3 in DNA: TGTGCCAGCTCCAGGGATGAGCAGTTCTTC.

The table lists this clonotype with many counts. The J gene is TRBJ2-1, the V gene TRBV12-3 or TRBV12-4; 9 nucleotides match TRBD1. V dropped 6 bases and J dropped 2; count of bases not matched to a gene: 8. This CDR3 has 16 amino acids. In DNA form, the CDR3 reads TGTGCCAGCAGGGGTCTTGGGACAGGGCCCTACAATGAGCAGTTCTTC. This codes for CASRGLGTGPYNEQFF.